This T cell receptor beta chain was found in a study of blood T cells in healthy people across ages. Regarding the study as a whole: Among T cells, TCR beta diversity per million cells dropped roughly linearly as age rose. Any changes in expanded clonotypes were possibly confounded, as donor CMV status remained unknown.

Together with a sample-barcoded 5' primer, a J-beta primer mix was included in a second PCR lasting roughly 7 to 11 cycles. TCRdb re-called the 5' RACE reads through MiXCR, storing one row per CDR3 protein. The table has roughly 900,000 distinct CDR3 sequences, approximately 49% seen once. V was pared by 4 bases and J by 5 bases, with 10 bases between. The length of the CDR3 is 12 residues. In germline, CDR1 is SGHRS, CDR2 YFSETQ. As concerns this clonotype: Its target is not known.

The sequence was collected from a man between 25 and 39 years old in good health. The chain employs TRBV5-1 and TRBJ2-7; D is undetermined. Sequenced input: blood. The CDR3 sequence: CASSPPSNEQYF. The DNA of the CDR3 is TGCGCCAGCAGCCCTCCGAGTAACGAGCAGTACTTC. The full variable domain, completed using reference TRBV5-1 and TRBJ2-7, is KAGVTQTPRYLIKTRGQQVTLSCSPISGHRSVSWYQQTPGQGLQFLFEYFSETQRNKGNFPGRFSGRQFSNSRSEMNVSTLELGDSALYLCASSPPSNEQYFGPGTRLTVT.